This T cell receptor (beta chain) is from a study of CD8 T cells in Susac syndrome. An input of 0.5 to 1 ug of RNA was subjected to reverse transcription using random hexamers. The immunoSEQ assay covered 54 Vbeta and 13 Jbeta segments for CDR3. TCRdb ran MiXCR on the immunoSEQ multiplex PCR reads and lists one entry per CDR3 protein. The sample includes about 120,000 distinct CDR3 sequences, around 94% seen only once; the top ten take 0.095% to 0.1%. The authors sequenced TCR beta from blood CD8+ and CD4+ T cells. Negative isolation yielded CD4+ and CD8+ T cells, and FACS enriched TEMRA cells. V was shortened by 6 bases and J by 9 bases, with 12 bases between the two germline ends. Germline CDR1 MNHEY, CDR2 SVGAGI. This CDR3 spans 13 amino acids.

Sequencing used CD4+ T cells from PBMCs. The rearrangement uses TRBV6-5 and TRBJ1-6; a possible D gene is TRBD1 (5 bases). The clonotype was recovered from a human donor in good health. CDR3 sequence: CASSRGRGSPLHF. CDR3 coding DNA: TGTGCCAGCAGCCGGGGCAGAGGTTCACCCCTCCACTTT.